This T cell receptor (beta chain) comes out of a study of shared clonotypes between healthy human individuals. In the case of this clone: What it binds is not known.

The study's findings and limits: Clonotypes that were shared across several donors made up approximately 5% of naive CD4 clonotypes. Some clonotypes were shared by all four sorted-subset donors, while others were not shared. The non-shared ones had lower generation probabilities than the shared ones.

The CDR3 has 12 amino acids. Trimming pared 6 bases from V and 7 bases from J, leaving 12 bases between. The germline V gene has CDR1 MDHEN and CDR2 SYDVKM. For sorted subsets, about 0.2 ug DNA per replicate equaled about 30,000 T cell genomes. Produced via immunoSEQ multiplex PCR; TCRdb's table is partial and in-frame only. The table lists 2,500,000 or so clones, 80% to 95% of them singletons. The sequenced sample consisted of naive CD4+ T cells from PBMCs. Subset meaning: CD45RA+ positively selected. The source of this sequence is a man between 18 and 35 years old in good health. Some clones in this sample may be carry-over from other donors' samples. The rearrangement links TRBV28 to TRBJ1-2; D not resolved. The chain's CDR3 is CASRTIRAGYTF. The CDR3, as DNA: TGTGCCAGCAGAACGATAAGGGCTGGCTACACCTTC.